These 22 T cell receptor beta chains originate from one sample sequenced in a study of memory CD4+ T cells and cytomegalovirus serostatus. The method was immunoSEQ multiplex PCR; TCRdb's version includes in-frame clones alone and lacks a portion of them. The sample shows 40,000 to 45,000 clones, over 60% of them seen only once. The sort gate was single viable CD3+CD4+CD8-CD45RO+ cells for memory CD4+ T cells. The sequenced material came from memory CD4+ T cells from blood. These receptors originate from an adult in good health and CMV-seronegative.

The CDR3 nucleotides are TGTGCCAGCAGCTTTCAAGGGAAGACCCAGTACTTC. Translating it yields CASSFQGKTQYF. The chain recombines TRBV5-4 with TRBJ2-5; D not certain. The V gene's germline CDR1 is SGHNT and CDR2 YYREEE (reference sequence). The length of the CDR3 is 12 residues. The ends were cut back, 2 bases at V and 6 bases at J, with 8 bases in the middle.

The V gene is TRBV27, the J gene TRBJ2-7; D assignment may be TRBD1 or TRBD2 (5 bases each). Per the germline V gene, CDR1 is MNHEY and CDR2 is SMNVEV (reference sequence). V was trimmed by 5 bases and J by 2 bases, leaving 16 bases between them. The CDR3 totals 15 residues. In DNA form, the CDR3 reads TGTGCCAGCAGTCGAGGGGACCGCCCGGCCTACGAGCAGTACTTC. The encoded protein is CASSRGDRPAYEQYF.

This chain links TRBV5-1 with TRBJ2-1, with TRBD2 as a possible D gene (6 bases). The V gene's germline CDR1 is SGHRS and CDR2 YFSETQ. This CDR3 is 12 amino acids long. The ends were cut back, 5 bases at V and 8 bases at J, with 11 bases in the middle. The CDR3 DNA reads as TGCGCCAGCAGGGCGACGGGGGATGAGCAGTTCTTC. It is translated as CASRATGDEQFF. The full variable domain, rest sourced from reference TRBV5-1 and TRBJ2-1, is KAGVTQTPRYLIKTRGQQVTLSCSPISGHRSVSWYQQTPGQGLQFLFEYFSETQRNKGNFPGRFSGRQFSNSRSEMNVSTLELGDSALYLCASRATGDEQFFGPGTRLTVL.

This chain links TRBV4-1 with TRBJ1-2; 10 nucleotides agree with TRBD1. V trimming: 5 bases; J trimming: 6 bases; junction bases outside the gene matches: 6. Germline CDR1 reads MGHRA; CDR2 reads YSYEKL. CDR3 length: 14 amino acids. In DNA form, the CDR3 reads TGCGCCAGCAGCTCGGGACAGGGGAGTAATGGCTACACCTTC. Amino acids: CASSSGQGSNGYTF.

The chain recombines TRBV11-2 with TRBJ2-5; D may be TRBD1 (6 bases). The CDR3 runs 13 residues. CDR1 is SGHAT and CDR2 is FQNNGV in the germline V gene. V dropped 5 bases and J dropped 0 bases, with 7 bases sitting between them. CDR3 nucleotide sequence: TGTGCCAGCAGCCGGGACAACCAAGAGACCCAGTACTTC. It codes for CASSRDNQETQYF.

V is TRBV6-1 and J is TRBJ2-1; either TRBD1 or TRBD2 may supply D (5 bases each). CDR1 is MNHNS, CDR2 SASEGT, per germline. CDR3 length: 15 residues. V gave up 5 bases and J gave up 5 bases, with 16 bases separating them. Written as DNA, the CDR3 is TGTGCCAGCAGTTCCGGGACGGCAGGAGACAATGAGCAGTTCTTC. This sequence encodes CASSSGTAGDNEQFF.

The chain carries TRBV7-9 and TRBJ2-5; TRBD1 matches at 9 bases. The length of the CDR3 is 14 residues. With V trimmed by 5 bases and J by 13 bases, 14 bases remained unmatched. Per germline, CDR1 SEHNR and CDR2 FQNEAQ (reference sequence). This CDR3 is CASSQVPGQGLVYF. The CDR3 DNA follows: TGTGCCAGCAGCCAAGTCCCGGGACAGGGTTTGGTGTACTTC.

The chain recombines TRBV30 with TRBJ2-3; D uncertain. CDR3 size: 15 residues. The V end was cut by 2 bases, the J end by 5 bases, with 17 bases between. Germline CDR1 reads GTSNPN; CDR2 reads SVGIG (reference sequence). DNA of the CDR3: TGTGCCTGGAGTAATCGAGGTTTTCTGGGAGATACGCAGTATTTT. Translated, it gives CAWSNRGFLGDTQYF.

This chain uses TRBV5-4 with TRBJ2-7; 7 positions agree with TRBD2. The trim removed 0 bases at V and 3 bases at J, leaving 0 bases unmatched. The germline CDR1 and CDR2 sequences are SGHNT and YYREEE (reference sequence). The CDR3 is 13 residues long. The CDR3 sequence is CASSLGEGYEQYF. The CDR3 DNA sequence: TGTGCCAGCAGCTTGGGGGAGGGCTACGAGCAGTACTTC. The full variable domain, completed using reference TRBV5-4 and TRBJ2-7, is ETGVTQSPTHLIKTRGQQVTLRCSSQSGHNTVSWYQQALGQGPQFIFQYYREEENGRGNFPPRFSGLQFPNYSSELNVNALELDDSALYLCASSLGEGYEQYFGPGTRLTVT.

The CDR3 coding sequence is TGTGCCAGCAGGCTAGACAGGTTCTACGAGCAGTACTTC. Amino acid sequence: CASRLDRFYEQYF. The J gene is TRBJ2-7, the V gene TRBV2; D might be TRBD1 (6 bases). Deletions cut 6 bases from V and 3 bases from J, with 12 bases between. Germline V gene data show CDR1 as SNHLY and CDR2 as FYNNEI. The CDR3 runs 13 residues.

The CDR3 region has the DNA TGTGCCAGCAGCTTAGGACAGGGGGCGAGTGGCTACACCTTC. Protein: CASSLGQGASGYTF. The chain recombines TRBV7-2 with TRBJ1-2, with TRBD1 identical over 10 bases. CDR1 is SGHTA and CDR2 is FQGNSA in the germline V gene. The CDR3 extends over 14 amino acids. V was pared by 1 base and J by 7 bases, with 3 bases of the junction left unmatched.

This chain uses TRBV29-1 with TRBJ1-1, with 7 positions matching TRBD1. Looked up from germline, CDR1 is SQVTM and CDR2 is ANQGSEA. Trimming cost V 7 bases and J 7 bases; bases outside gene matches: 9. This CDR3 region has 12 residues. CDR3 DNA: TGCAGCGCAAATGTGGGGGACAGTGAAGCTTTCTTT. It encodes CSANVGDSEAFF. Supplemented by reference TRBV29-1 and TRBJ1-1, the full variable domain reads SAVISQKPSRDICQRGTSLTIQCQVDSQVTMMFWYRQQPGQSLTLIATANQGSEATYESGFVIDKFPISRPNLTFSTLTVSNMSPEDSSIYLCSANVGDSEAFFGQGTRLTVV.

This chain's CDR3 is CASSPGLALQETQYF. The CDR3 nucleotides are TGTGCCAGCAGTCCGGGACTAGCGCTGCAAGAGACCCAGTACTTC. This sequence joins TRBV7-9 and TRBJ2-5; 10 bases are a match to TRBD2. The V gene's germline CDR1 is SEHNR and CDR2 FQNEAQ (reference sequence). After removal of 6 bases from V and 2 bases from J, the junction contained 6 bases not matched to a gene. There are 15 residues in the CDR3. Supplemented by reference TRBV7-9 and TRBJ2-5, the full variable domain reads DTGVSQNPRHKITKRGQNVTFRCDPISEHNRLYWYRQTLGQGPEFLTYFQNEAQLEKSRLLSDRFSAERPKGSFSTLEIQRTEQGDSAMYLCASSPGLALQETQYFGPGTRLLVL.

This clone was seen more than once but under ten times. This sequence joins TRBV7-9 and TRBJ1-5; D is unclear. The germline gives CDR1 SEHNR, CDR2 FQNEAQ (reference sequence). Trimming cost V 1 base and J 4 bases, with 8 bases left between them. This CDR3 is 14 amino acids long. CDR3 sequence (DNA): TGTGCCAGCAGCTTAGAGCCCTCAAATCAGCCCCAGCATTTT. Protein sequence: CASSLEPSNQPQHF. The full variable domain, with the rest looked up from reference TRBV7-9 and TRBJ1-5, is DTGVSQNPRHKITKRGQNVTFRCDPISEHNRLYWYRQTLGQGPEFLTYFQNEAQLEKSRLLSDRFSAERPKGSFSTLEIQRTEQGDSAMYLCASSLEPSNQPQHFGDGTRLSIL.

In its sample, this clone was seen once. V gene TRBV15 combines with J gene TRBJ2-2, with D tentatively TRBD2 (5 bases). Germline V lookup: CDR1 LNHNV, CDR2 YYDKDF (reference sequence). The CDR3 consists of 15 residues. Trimming cost V 2 bases and J 4 bases, with 11 bases left between them. DNA of the CDR3: TGTGCCACCAGCAGACCCTCGGGGAGCACCGGGGAGCTGTTTTTT. Translated, it gives CATSRPSGSTGELFF.

The rearrangement uses TRBV30 and TRBJ1-6, with D tentatively TRBD1 (5 bases). The germline CDR1 and CDR2 sequences are GTSNPN and SVGIG (reference sequence). This CDR3 comprises 16 residues. Between the trimmed V and J ends, which lost 1 base and 7 bases, there was a span of 17 bases. CDR3 sequence (DNA): TGTGCCTGGAGTGGCCTGGGGGGGAGGAAGAATTCACCCCTCCACTTT. As protein: CAWSGLGGRKNSPLHF.

The V and J genes are TRBV5-1 and TRBJ2-1; D ambiguous. CDR3 length: 14 residues. The ends were cut back, 4 bases at V and 7 bases at J, with 15 bases in the middle. Germline CDR1 and CDR2: SGHRS and YFSETQ. CDR3 amino acids: CASSPVVAKNEQFF. The CDR3 nucleotides read TGCGCCAGCAGCCCGGTCGTCGCGAAGAATGAGCAGTTCTTC.

This clone was seen a single time. The genes are TRBV2 and TRBJ2-7; D may be TRBD1 (5 bases). Germline assignment: CDR1 SNHLY and CDR2 FYNNEI. This CDR3 has 17 residues. Trimming shortened V by 0 bases and J by 3 bases, and 18 bases separated the two germline ends. The CDR3 nucleotides read TGTGCCAGCAGTGAAGCGCTGGGGCGAATCGGCCGCTACGAGCAGTACTTC. The encoded protein is CASSEALGRIGRYEQYF.

V gene TRBV28 combines with J gene TRBJ1-2; 9 bases line up with TRBD1. The CDR3 contains 14 residues. CDR1 is MDHEN, CDR2 SYDVKM, per germline. J lost 6 bases, V lost 6 bases, and 8 bases had no gene match. This CDR3 is CASSNTGGGNGYTF. The CDR3 DNA follows: TGTGCCAGCAGCAATACAGGGGGCGGCAATGGCTACACCTTC.

This clone showed up just once. The chain employs TRBV11-3 and TRBJ2-2; TRBD2 agrees at 9 bases. Losses at the gene ends were 0 bases for V and 10 bases for J; bases not matched to a gene: 6. The length of the CDR3 is 15 residues. Germline CDR1 is SGHNT and CDR2 is YENEEA. The CDR3 DNA follows: TGTGCCAGCAGCTTAGAGGTAGCGGGGGATGTGGAGCTGTTTTTT. Translated: CASSLEVAGDVELFF.

This clone has more than one count but fewer than ten. The chain carries TRBV11-1 and TRBJ2-7, with D unresolved. Germline assignment: CDR1 SGHAT and CDR2 FQDESV (reference sequence). Trimming stripped 3 bases from V and 6 bases from J, with 12 bases between. This CDR3 spans 13 amino acids. CDR3 DNA: TGTGCCAGCAGCTTTGAACCGATCGGCGAGCAGTACTTC. Its protein product is CASSFEPIGEQYF.

The J gene is TRBJ1-2, the V gene TRBV19; 8 bases align to TRBD1. The V and J ends lost 5 bases and 5 bases, in that order; junction bases with no gene match: 10. Germline loops: CDR1 LNHDA, CDR2 SQIVND (reference sequence). This CDR3 spans 15 amino acids. The CDR3 sequence is CASSAAGGIGYGYTF. In DNA form, the CDR3 reads TGTGCCAGTAGTGCGGCAGGGGGCATTGGATATGGCTACACCTTC.